The clone carrying this T cell receptor (beta chain) was observed a few times. Each CDR3 protein gets one entry after TCRdb re-called the 5' RACE reads with MiXCR. The repertoire holds about 730,000 distinct CDR3 sequences, with less than 25% as singletons. Germline CDR1 MNHEY, CDR2 SVGAGI. Trimming removed 2 bases at V and 0 bases at J, with 6 bases between. This CDR3 has 14 amino acids. This record comes from a study of identical twins. This sample was also put to use in a study of T cells expressing NK-cell markers. As that study records: Sorted CD3+CD56-NKG2C+, CD3+CD56+NKG2C+ and CD3+CD56+NKG2C- T cells supplied the TCR beta repertoires. Roughly 6 donors showed dominant NKG2C+ clonotypes comprising about 1.0-7.0% of their CD8+ T cells.

Sequenced sample: PBMCs. The sequence came from a woman aged 18-35 years in good health. The chain has TRBV6-5 and TRBJ2-3; the D gene is possibly TRBD1 (5 bases). CDR3 sequence: CASSYQGSTDTQYF. The CDR3 DNA reads as TGTGCCAGCAGTTACCAGGGAAGCACAGATACGCAGTATTTT.